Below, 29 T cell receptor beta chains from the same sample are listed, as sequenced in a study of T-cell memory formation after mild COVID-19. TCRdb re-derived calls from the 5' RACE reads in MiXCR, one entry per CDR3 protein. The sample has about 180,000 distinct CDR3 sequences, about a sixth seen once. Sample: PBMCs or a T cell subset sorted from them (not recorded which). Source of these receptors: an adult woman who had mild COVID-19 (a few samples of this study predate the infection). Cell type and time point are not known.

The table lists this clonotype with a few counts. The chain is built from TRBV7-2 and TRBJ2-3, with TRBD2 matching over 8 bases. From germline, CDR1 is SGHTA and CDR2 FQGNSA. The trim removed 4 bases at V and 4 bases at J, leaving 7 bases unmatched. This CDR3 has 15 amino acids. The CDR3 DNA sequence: TGTGCCAGCAGCTCGCAAGCGGGAGTGGCAGATACGCAGTATTTT. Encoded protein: CASSSQAGVADTQYF.

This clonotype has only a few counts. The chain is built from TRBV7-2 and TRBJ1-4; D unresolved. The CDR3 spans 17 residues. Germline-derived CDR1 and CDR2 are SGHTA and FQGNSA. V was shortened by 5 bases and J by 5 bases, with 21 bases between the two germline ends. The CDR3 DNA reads TGTGCCAGCAGCCGCACGGGGAGGGTGGGCTTCAATGAAAAACTGTTTTTT. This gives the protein CASSRTGRVGFNEKLFF.

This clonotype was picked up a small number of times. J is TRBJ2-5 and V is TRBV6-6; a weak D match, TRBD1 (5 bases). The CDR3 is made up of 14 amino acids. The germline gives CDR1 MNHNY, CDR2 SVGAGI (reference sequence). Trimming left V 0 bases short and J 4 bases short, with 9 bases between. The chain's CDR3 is CASSYSVGAETQYF. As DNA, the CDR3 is TGTGCCAGCAGTTACTCAGTAGGGGCAGAGACCCAGTACTTC.

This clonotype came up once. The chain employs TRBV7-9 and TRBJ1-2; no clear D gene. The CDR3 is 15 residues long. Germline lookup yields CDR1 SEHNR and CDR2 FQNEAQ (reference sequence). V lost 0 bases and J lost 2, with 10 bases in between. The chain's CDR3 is CASSLAERANYGYTF. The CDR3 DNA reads TGTGCCAGCAGCTTAGCAGAGAGAGCCAACTATGGCTACACCTTC.

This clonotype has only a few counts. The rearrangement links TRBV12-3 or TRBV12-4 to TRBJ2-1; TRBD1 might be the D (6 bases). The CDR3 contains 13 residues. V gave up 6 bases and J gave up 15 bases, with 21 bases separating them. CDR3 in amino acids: CASSRPETGRLFF. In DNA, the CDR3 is TGTGCCAGCAGCCGCCCTGAGACAGGCCGGTTGTTCTTC.

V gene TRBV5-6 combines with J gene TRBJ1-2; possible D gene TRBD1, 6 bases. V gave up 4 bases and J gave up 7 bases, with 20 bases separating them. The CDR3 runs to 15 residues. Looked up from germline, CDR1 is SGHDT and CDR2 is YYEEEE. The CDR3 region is CASSRLNRAIIGYTF. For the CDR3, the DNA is TGTGCCAGCAGCCGACTCAACAGGGCTATCATTGGCTACACCTTC.

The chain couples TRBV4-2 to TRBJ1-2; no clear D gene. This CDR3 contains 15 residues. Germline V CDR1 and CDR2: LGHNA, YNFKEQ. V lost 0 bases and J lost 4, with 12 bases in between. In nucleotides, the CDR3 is TGTGCCAGCAGCCAAGAAACGAGAATCCCCTATGGCTACACCTTC. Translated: CASSQETRIPYGYTF.

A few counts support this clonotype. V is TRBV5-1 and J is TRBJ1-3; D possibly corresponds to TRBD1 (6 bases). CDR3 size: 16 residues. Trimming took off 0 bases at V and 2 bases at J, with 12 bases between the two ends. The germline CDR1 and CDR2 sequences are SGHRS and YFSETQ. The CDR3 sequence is CASSLELGGAGNTIYF. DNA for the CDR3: TGCGCCAGCAGCTTGGAACTCGGGGGCGCTGGAAACACCATATATTTT.

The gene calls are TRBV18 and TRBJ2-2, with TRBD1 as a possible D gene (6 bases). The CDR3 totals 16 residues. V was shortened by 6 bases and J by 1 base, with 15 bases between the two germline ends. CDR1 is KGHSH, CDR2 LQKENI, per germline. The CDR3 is CASSRTDGGNTGELFF. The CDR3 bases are TGTGCCAGCTCGAGGACAGACGGTGGGAACACCGGGGAGCTGTTTTTT.

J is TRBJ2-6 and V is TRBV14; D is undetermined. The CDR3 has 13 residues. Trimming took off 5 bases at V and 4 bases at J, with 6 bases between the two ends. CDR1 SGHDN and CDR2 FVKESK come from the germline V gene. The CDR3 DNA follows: TGTGCCAGCAGCGAAACCGGGGCCAACGTCCTGACTTTC. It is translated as CASSETGANVLTF.

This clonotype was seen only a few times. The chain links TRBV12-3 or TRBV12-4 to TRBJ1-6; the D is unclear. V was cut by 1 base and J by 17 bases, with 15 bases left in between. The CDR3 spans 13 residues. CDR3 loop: CASSLGAFSSVHF. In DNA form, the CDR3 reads TGTGCCAGCAGTTTAGGGGCGTTCAGTAGTGTCCACTTT.

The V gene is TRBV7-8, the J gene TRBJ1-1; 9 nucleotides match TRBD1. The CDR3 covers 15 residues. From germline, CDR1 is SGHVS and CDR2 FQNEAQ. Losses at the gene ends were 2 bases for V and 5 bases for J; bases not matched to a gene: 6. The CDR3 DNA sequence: TGTGCCAGCAGCTTACGGGACAGGGCCATTACTGAAGCTTTCTTT. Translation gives CASSLRDRAITEAFF.

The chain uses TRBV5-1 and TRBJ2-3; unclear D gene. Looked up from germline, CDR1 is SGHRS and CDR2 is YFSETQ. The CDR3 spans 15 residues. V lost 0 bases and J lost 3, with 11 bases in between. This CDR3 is CASSLAGPETDTQYF. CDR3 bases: TGCGCCAGCAGCTTGGCCGGGCCGGAGACAGATACGCAGTATTTT.

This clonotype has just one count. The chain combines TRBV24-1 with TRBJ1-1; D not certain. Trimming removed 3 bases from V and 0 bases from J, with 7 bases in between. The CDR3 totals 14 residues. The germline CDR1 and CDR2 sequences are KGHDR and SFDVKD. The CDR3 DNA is TGTGCCACCAGTGATGGAGTGATGAACACTGAAGCTTTCTTT. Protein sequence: CATSDGVMNTEAFF.

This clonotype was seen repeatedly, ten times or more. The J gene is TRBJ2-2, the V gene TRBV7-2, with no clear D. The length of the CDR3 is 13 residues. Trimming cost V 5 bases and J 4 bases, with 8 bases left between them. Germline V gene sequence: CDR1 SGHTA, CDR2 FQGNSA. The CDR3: CASSPSPTGELFF. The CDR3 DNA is TGTGCCAGCAGCCCGTCGCCCACCGGGGAGCTGTTTTTT.

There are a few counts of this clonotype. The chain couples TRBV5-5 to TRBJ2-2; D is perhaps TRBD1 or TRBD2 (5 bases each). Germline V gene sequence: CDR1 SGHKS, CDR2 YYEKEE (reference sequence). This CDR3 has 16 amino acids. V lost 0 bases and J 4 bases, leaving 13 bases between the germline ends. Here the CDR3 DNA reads TGTGCCAGCAGCTTGGTTGGGGGACCCGTCACCGGGGAGCTGTTTTTT. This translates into CASSLVGGPVTGELFF.

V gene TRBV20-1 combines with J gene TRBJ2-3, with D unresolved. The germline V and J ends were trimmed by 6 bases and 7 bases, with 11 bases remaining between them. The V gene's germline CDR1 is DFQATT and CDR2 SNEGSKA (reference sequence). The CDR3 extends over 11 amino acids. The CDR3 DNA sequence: TGCAGTGCCCCACTGGGATATACGCAGTATTTT. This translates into CSAPLGYTQYF.

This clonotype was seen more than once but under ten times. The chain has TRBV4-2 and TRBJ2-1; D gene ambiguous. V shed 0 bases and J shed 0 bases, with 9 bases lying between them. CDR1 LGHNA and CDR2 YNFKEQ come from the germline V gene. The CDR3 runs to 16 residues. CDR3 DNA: TGTGCCAGCAGCCAAGATCTCCAGGTCTCCTACAATGAGCAGTTCTTC. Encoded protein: CASSQDLQVSYNEQFF.

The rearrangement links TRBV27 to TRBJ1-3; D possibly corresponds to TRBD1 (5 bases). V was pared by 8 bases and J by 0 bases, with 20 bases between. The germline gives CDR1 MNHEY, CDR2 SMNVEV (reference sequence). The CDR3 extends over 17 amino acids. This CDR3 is CASRPLGGPPSGNTIYF. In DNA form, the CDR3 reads TGTGCCAGCCGACCTCTCGGGGGACCTCCCTCTGGAAACACCATATATTTT.

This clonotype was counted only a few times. CDR3 in amino acids: CASSLDLGYGYTF. The CDR3 coding sequence is TGTGCCAGCAGCCTCGACTTGGGTTATGGCTACACCTTC. The chain couples TRBV5-6 to TRBJ1-2; the D is unclear. Trimming left V 4 bases short and J 5 bases short, with 12 bases between. CDR1 and CDR2 (germline): SGHDT, YYEEEE. CDR3 length: 13 amino acids.

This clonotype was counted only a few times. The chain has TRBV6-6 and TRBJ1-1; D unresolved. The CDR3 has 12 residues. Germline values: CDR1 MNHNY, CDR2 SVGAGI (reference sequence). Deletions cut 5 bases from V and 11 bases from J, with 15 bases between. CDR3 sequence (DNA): TGTGCCAGCAGTCAACCCACGTCGGCGGCTTTCTTT. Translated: CASSQPTSAAFF.

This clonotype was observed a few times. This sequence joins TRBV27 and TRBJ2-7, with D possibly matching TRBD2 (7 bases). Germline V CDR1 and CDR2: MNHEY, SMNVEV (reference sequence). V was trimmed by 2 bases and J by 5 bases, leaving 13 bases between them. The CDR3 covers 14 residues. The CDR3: CASSLRGGRDEQYF. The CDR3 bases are TGTGCCAGCAGTTTAAGGGGGGGGCGCGACGAGCAGTACTTC.

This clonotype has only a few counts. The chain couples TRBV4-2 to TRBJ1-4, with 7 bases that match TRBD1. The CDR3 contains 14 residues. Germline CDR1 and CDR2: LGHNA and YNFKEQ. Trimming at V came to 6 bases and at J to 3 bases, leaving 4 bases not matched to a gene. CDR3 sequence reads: CASRNQGANEKLFF. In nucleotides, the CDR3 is TGTGCCAGCAGAAATCAGGGGGCTAATGAAAAACTGTTTTTT.

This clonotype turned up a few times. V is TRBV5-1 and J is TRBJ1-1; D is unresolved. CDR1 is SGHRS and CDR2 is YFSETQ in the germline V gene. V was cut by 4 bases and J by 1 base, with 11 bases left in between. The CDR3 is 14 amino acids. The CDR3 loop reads CASSPRTPNTEAFF. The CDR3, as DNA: TGCGCCAGCAGCCCTAGGACGCCGAACACTGAAGCTTTCTTT.

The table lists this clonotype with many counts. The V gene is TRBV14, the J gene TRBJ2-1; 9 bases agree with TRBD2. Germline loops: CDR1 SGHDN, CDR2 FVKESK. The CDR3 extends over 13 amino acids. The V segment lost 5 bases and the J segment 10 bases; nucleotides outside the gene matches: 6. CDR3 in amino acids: CASSKFSGGEQFF. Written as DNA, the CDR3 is TGTGCCAGCAGCAAATTTAGCGGGGGCGAGCAGTTCTTC.

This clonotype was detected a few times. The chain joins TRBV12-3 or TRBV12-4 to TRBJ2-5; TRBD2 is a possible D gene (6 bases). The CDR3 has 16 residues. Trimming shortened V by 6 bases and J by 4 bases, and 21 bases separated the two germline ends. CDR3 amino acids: CASRGYGSSGGETQYF. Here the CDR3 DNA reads TGTGCCAGCAGGGGCTATGGCAGCTCCGGGGGAGAGACCCAGTACTTC.

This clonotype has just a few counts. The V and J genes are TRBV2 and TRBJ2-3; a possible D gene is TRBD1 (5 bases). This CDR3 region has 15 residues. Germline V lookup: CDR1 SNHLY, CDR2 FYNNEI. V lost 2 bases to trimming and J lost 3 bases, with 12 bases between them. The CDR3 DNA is TGTGCCAGCAGTGAACAGGGCTTTGGAACAGATACGCAGTATTTT. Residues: CASSEQGFGTDTQYF.

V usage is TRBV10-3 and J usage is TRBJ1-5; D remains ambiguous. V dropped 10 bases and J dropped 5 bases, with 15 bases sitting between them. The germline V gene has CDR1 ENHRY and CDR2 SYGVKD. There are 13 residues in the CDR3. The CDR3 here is CASRTDLDQPQHF. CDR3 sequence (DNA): TGTGCCAGCCGGACGGACCTCGATCAGCCCCAGCATTTT.

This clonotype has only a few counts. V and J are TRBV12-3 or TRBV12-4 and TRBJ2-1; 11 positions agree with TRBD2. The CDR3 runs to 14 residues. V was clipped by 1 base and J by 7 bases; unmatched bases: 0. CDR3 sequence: CASSLGTSGNEQFF. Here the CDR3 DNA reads TGTGCCAGCAGTTTAGGGACTAGCGGGAATGAGCAGTTCTTC.